Listed below are T cell receptor beta chains from one sample, sequenced in a study of T cell responses to AZD1222 COVID-19 vaccine. Method: immunoSEQ multiplex PCR; TCRdb's copy keeps in-frame clones and lacks some. Found here are roughly 120,000 clones, 80% to 90% of them singletons; the top ten hold around 4%. The sequences come from peripheral blood, collected on day 0 of AZD1222 vaccination. Receptors originate from an adult in good health. CDR3s include the opening cysteine and the closing phenylalanine or tryptophan. D genes are given only for firm matches. Part of the rows lack a size; the others show once, few, many or a class for expanded clones.

j_gene: TRBJ1-5
v_gene: TRBV3-1/TRBV3-2
d_gene: .
abundance: .
CDR3aa: CASSPYGDGSNQPQHF
CDR3nt: TGTGCCAGCAGCCCTTATGGGGACGGTAGCAATCAGCCCCAGCATTTT

j_gene: TRBJ2-1
v_gene: TRBV29-1
d_gene: .
abundance: .
CDR3aa: CSVDGNYNEQFF
CDR3nt: TGCAGCGTTGACGGAAACTACAATGAGCAGTTCTTC

j_gene: TRBJ1-6
v_gene: TRBV7-2
d_gene: .
abundance: .
CDR3aa: CASSQRGGYNSPLHF
CDR3nt: TGTGCCAGCAGCCAAAGGGGGGGCTATAATTCACCCCTCCACTTT

j_gene: TRBJ2-6
v_gene: TRBV18
d_gene: .
abundance: .
CDR3aa: CASSRETGSSGANVLTF
CDR3nt: TGTGCCAGCTCACGGGAGACAGGTAGCTCTGGGGCCAACGTCCTGACTTTC

j_gene: TRBJ1-2
v_gene: TRBV7-2
d_gene: TRBD1
abundance: .
CDR3aa: CASSLGWTGGYYGYTF
CDR3nt: TGTGCCAGCAGCTTAGGGTGGACAGGGGGCTATTATGGCTACACCTTC

j_gene: TRBJ2-6
v_gene: TRBV7-3
d_gene: .
abundance: .
CDR3aa: CASSLIGNSGANVLTF
CDR3nt: TGTGCCAGCAGCTTAATTGGGAACTCTGGGGCCAACGTCCTGACTTTC

j_gene: TRBJ1-6
v_gene: TRBV9
d_gene: .
abundance: .
CDR3aa: CASSVGQDNSPLHF
CDR3nt: TGTGCCAGCAGCGTAGGACAGGATAATTCACCCCTCCACTTT

j_gene: TRBJ2-1
v_gene: TRBV18
d_gene: .
abundance: .
CDR3aa: CASSPADQEQFF
CDR3nt: TGTGCCAGCTCACCCGCTGACCAGGAGCAGTTCTTC

j_gene: TRBJ2-2
v_gene: TRBV2
d_gene: .
abundance: .
CDR3aa: CASRPRENTGELFF
CDR3nt: TGTGCCAGCAGACCCCGGGAGAACACCGGGGAGCTGTTTTTT

j_gene: TRBJ1-5
v_gene: TRBV18
d_gene: .
abundance: .
CDR3aa: CASSPGMSNQPQHF
CDR3nt: TGTGCCAGCTCACCGGGGATGAGCAATCAGCCCCAGCATTTT

j_gene: TRBJ2-3
v_gene: TRBV6-6
d_gene: .
abundance: .
CDR3aa: CASRREGDTQYF
CDR3nt: TGTGCCAGCAGGCGAGAAGGAGATACGCAGTATTTT

j_gene: TRBJ1-5
v_gene: TRBV30
d_gene: .
abundance: .
CDR3aa: CAWSGVSEPQHF
CDR3nt: TGTGCCTGGAGTGGAGTTAGTGAACCCCAGCATTTT

j_gene: TRBJ2-5
v_gene: TRBV7-9
d_gene: .
abundance: .
CDR3aa: CASSLATPGGETQYF
CDR3nt: TGTGCCAGCAGCTTAGCGACCCCCGGTGGGGAGACCCAGTACTTC

j_gene: TRBJ1-2
v_gene: TRBV29-1
d_gene: .
abundance: once
CDR3aa: CSVELYAGEPYGYTF
CDR3nt: TGCAGCGTTGAATTGTACGCAGGGGAGCCCTATGGCTACACCTTC

j_gene: TRBJ1-2
v_gene: TRBV28
d_gene: .
abundance: .
CDR3aa: CASSEAGLNGYTF
CDR3nt: TGTGCCAGCAGTGAGGCAGGGTTAAATGGCTACACCTTC

j_gene: TRBJ2-2
v_gene: TRBV2
d_gene: .
abundance: .
CDR3aa: CASSSEGTGELFF
CDR3nt: TGTGCCAGCAGTTCCGAAGGCACCGGGGAGCTGTTTTTT

j_gene: TRBJ2-5
v_gene: TRBV9
d_gene: .
abundance: .
CDR3aa: CASSVDLAMEKTQYF
CDR3nt: TGTGCCAGCAGCGTAGACCTAGCTATGGAAAAGACCCAGTACTTC

j_gene: TRBJ1-1
v_gene: TRBV7-9
d_gene: .
abundance: .
CDR3aa: CASSLVINTEAFF
CDR3nt: TGTGCCAGCAGCTTAGTGATAAACACTGAAGCTTTCTTT

j_gene: TRBJ2-7
v_gene: TRBV6-5
d_gene: .
abundance: .
CDR3aa: CASSPGRGEQYF
CDR3nt: TGTGCCAGCAGTCCGGGAAGGGGCGAGCAGTACTTC

j_gene: TRBJ2-5
v_gene: TRBV19
d_gene: TRBD1
abundance: .
CDR3aa: CASSTKAGGAQTQYF
CDR3nt: TGTGCCAGTAGTACAAAAGCAGGGGGCGCACAGACCCAGTACTTC

j_gene: TRBJ1-1
v_gene: TRBV10-3
d_gene: .
abundance: .
CDR3aa: CAISPTNAEAFF
CDR3nt: TGTGCCATCAGTCCTACAAACGCTGAAGCTTTCTTT

j_gene: TRBJ1-4
v_gene: TRBV4-3
d_gene: .
abundance: .
CDR3aa: CASSQSRTTNEKLFF
CDR3nt: TGCGCCAGCAGCCAATCCAGAACAACTAATGAAAAACTGTTTTTT

j_gene: TRBJ1-3
v_gene: TRBV12-3/TRBV12-4
d_gene: .
abundance: .
CDR3aa: CASLSSGNTIYF
CDR3nt: TGTGCCAGTCTAAGCTCTGGAAACACCATATATTTT

j_gene: TRBJ1-2
v_gene: TRBV5-1
d_gene: .
abundance: .
CDR3aa: CASSLAPGESYGYTF
CDR3nt: TGCGCCAGCAGCTTGGCTCCGGGAGAGAGCTATGGCTACACCTTC

j_gene: TRBJ2-1
v_gene: TRBV11-2
d_gene: .
abundance: once
CDR3aa: CASSLAGYNEQFF
CDR3nt: TGTGCCAGCAGCTTAGCGGGTTACAATGAGCAGTTCTTC

j_gene: TRBJ2-3
v_gene: TRBV4-1
d_gene: TRBD2
abundance: .
CDR3aa: CASSQGSGEADTQYF
CDR3nt: TGCGCCAGCAGCCAAGGAAGCGGGGAGGCAGATACGCAGTATTTT

j_gene: TRBJ2-3
v_gene: TRBV7-2
d_gene: .
abundance: .
CDR3aa: CASSLQADTDTQYF
CDR3nt: TGTGCCAGCAGCTTACAAGCGGACACAGATACGCAGTATTTT

j_gene: TRBJ1-6
v_gene: TRBV11-2
d_gene: .
abundance: .
CDR3aa: CASSLVRRGRDSPLHF
CDR3nt: TGTGCCAGCAGCTTAGTGAGGAGGGGAAGGGATTCACCCCTCCACTTT

j_gene: TRBJ1-5
v_gene: TRBV5-6
d_gene: .
abundance: .
CDR3aa: CASSPGRNQPQHF
CDR3nt: TGTGCCAGCAGTCCGGGGCGAAATCAGCCCCAGCATTTT

j_gene: TRBJ1-1
v_gene: TRBV4-2
d_gene: .
abundance: .
CDR3aa: CASSQPQVDTEAFF
CDR3nt: TGTGCCAGCAGCCAACCCCAAGTCGATACTGAAGCTTTCTTT

j_gene: TRBJ1-1
v_gene: TRBV28
d_gene: .
abundance: .
CDR3aa: CASSLFAGARTEAFF
CDR3nt: TGTGCCAGCAGTTTATTCGCAGGGGCTAGGACCGAAGCTTTCTTT

j_gene: TRBJ1-2
v_gene: TRBV5-4
d_gene: TRBD1
abundance: .
CDR3aa: CASSKTGTDGYTF
CDR3nt: TGTGCCAGCAGCAAGACAGGGACCGATGGCTACACCTTC

j_gene: TRBJ1-1
v_gene: TRBV18
d_gene: .
abundance: .
CDR3aa: CASSPSRDTEAFF
CDR3nt: TGTGCCAGCTCACCTTCCAGGGACACTGAAGCTTTCTTT

j_gene: TRBJ1-1
v_gene: TRBV10-2
d_gene: .
abundance: .
CDR3aa: CASRGTLNTEAFF
CDR3nt: TGCGCCAGCAGGGGGACCTTGAACACTGAAGCTTTCTTT

j_gene: TRBJ2-2
v_gene: TRBV29-1
d_gene: .
abundance: .
CDR3aa: CSARHLTGELFF
CDR3nt: TGCAGCGCGCGACACCTCACCGGGGAGCTGTTTTTT

j_gene: TRBJ2-5
v_gene: TRBV28
d_gene: .
abundance: .
CDR3aa: CASSLPTARGANWYF
CDR3nt: TGTGCCAGCAGTCTTCCCACCGCAAGGGGGGCGAATTGGTACTTC

j_gene: TRBJ2-1
v_gene: TRBV2
d_gene: .
abundance: .
CDR3aa: CASSEVGGRGFF
CDR3nt: TGTGCCAGCAGTGAAGTCGGGGGCCGGGGGTTCTTC

j_gene: TRBJ1-2
v_gene: TRBV24-1
d_gene: TRBD1
abundance: .
CDR3aa: CATSAMGTGEGYTF
CDR3nt: TGTGCCACCAGTGCCATGGGGACAGGCGAGGGCTACACCTTC

j_gene: TRBJ2-7
v_gene: TRBV6-5
d_gene: TRBD1
abundance: once
CDR3aa: CASSYSAGQVVEQYF
CDR3nt: TGTGCCAGCAGTTACTCTGCGGGACAGGTCGTGGAGCAGTACTTC

j_gene: TRBJ2-7
v_gene: TRBV29-1
d_gene: TRBD1
abundance: once
CDR3aa: CSASGTGGLDEQYF
CDR3nt: TGCAGCGCCTCCGGGACAGGGGGCTTGGACGAGCAGTACTTC

j_gene: TRBJ2-3
v_gene: TRBV11-2
d_gene: .
abundance: .
CDR3aa: CASSSAQGTDTQYF
CDR3nt: TGTGCCAGCAGCTCGGCACAGGGTACAGATACGCAGTATTTT